This T cell receptor (beta chain) was observed in a study of vaccination and CD4 T cells after COVID-19. Overall study context: Recovered patients in the cohort numbered six men and four women, two of them Hispanic. Following dose two, a median approximately 75 days (range 14 to 241) passed before post-vaccine samples were taken. Sampling occurred at day 14 and days 161 to 241 post-vaccination in three convalescent patients.

TCRdb reprocessed the PCR reads with MiXCR, giving one entry per CDR3 protein. The table has tens of thousands of distinct CDR3 sequences, approximately 49% seen once. As for time point: late sampling 161 to 241 days after vaccination in three convalescent patients. This CDR3 has 15 residues. Germline-derived CDR1 and CDR2 are MNHEY and SVGAGI. V trimming: 4 bases; J trimming: 2 bases; junction bases outside the gene matches: 4. This TCR was sampled from a human donor who had recovered from COVID-19. This chain links TRBV6-5 with TRBJ2-3, with 9 bases fitting TRBD2. This sample comprised CD4+ T cells from blood, obtained about 7 months after SARS-CoV-2 vaccination. CDR3 sequence reads: CASSSLAGLTDTQYF. CDR3 DNA sequence: TGTGCCAGCAGTTCACTAGCGGGCCTCACAGATACGCAGTATTTT.